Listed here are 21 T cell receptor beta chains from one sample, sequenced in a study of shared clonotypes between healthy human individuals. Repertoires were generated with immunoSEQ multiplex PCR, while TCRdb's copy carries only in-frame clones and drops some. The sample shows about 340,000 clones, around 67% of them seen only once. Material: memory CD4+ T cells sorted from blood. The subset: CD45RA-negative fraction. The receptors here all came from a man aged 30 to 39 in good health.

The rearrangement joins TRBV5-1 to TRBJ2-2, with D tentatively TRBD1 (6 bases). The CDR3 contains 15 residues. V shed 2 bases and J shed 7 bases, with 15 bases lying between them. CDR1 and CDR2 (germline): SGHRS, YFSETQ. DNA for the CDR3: TGCGCCAGCAGCTTTGACAGGATGTCCGTCGGGGAGCTGTTTTTT. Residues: CASSFDRMSVGELFF.

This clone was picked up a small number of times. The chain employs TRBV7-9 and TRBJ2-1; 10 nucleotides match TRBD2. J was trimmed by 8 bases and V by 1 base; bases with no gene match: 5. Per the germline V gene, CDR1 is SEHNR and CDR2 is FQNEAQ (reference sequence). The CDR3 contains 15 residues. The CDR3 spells CASSLGEREGYEQFF. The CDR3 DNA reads TGTGCCAGCAGCTTAGGTGAGCGGGAGGGCTATGAGCAGTTCTTC.

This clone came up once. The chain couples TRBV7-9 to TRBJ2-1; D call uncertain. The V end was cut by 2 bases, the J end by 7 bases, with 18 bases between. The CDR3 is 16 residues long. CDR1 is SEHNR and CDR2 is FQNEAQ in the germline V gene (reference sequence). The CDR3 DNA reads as TGTGCCAGCAGCTTAAGGGTCCAGACCCAAGGGAATGAGCAGTTCTTC. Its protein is CASSLRVQTQGNEQFF.

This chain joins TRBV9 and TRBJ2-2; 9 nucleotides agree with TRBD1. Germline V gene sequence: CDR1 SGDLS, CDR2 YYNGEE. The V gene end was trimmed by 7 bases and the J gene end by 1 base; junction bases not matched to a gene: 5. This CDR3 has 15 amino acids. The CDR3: CASSLGQGNTGELFF. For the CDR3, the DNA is TGTGCCAGCTCTCTGGGACAGGGGAACACCGGGGAGCTGTTTTTT.

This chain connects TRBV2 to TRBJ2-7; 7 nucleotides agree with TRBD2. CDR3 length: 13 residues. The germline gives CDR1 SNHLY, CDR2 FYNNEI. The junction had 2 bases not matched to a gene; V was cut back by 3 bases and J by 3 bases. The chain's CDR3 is CASSEVAGYEQYF. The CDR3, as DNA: TGTGCCAGCAGTGAGGTAGCGGGCTACGAGCAGTACTTC.

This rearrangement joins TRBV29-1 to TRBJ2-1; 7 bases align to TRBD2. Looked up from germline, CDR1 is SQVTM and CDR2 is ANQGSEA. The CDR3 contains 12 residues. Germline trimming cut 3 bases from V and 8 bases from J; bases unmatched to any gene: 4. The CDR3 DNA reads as TGCAGCGTTGATCGGGGACTATATGAGCAGTTCTTC. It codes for CSVDRGLYEQFF.

CDR3 nucleotides: TGTGCCAGCTCACGGGTACAAAGCAATCAGCCCCAGCATTTT. Residues: CASSRVQSNQPQHF. This chain uses TRBV18 with TRBJ1-5; D gene ambiguous. Germline lookup yields CDR1 KGHSH and CDR2 LQKENI. This CDR3 is built from 14 residues. Trimming shortened V by 4 bases and J by 1 base, and 8 bases separated the two germline ends.

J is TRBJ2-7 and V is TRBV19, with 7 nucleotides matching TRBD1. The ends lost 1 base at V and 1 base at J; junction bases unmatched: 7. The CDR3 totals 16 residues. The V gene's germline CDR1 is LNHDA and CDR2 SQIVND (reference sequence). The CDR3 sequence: CASSIGDSRNSYEQYF. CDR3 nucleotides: TGTGCCAGTAGTATAGGGGACAGCCGAAATTCCTACGAGCAGTACTTC. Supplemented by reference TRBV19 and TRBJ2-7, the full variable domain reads DGGITQSPKYLFRKEGQNVTLSCEQNLNHDAMYWYRQDPGQGLRLIYYSQIVNDFQKGDIAEGYSVSREKKESFPLTVTSAQKNPTAFYLCASSIGDSRNSYEQYFGPGTRLTVT.

In nucleotides, the CDR3 is TGTGCCACCAGCAGCGGTCGGCAGCCCCAGCATTTT. Translated: CATSSGRQPQHF. The rearrangement joins TRBV15 to TRBJ1-5; D not resolved. Looked up from germline, CDR1 is LNHNV and CDR2 is YYDKDF (reference sequence). This CDR3 has 12 amino acids. The V gene lost 3 bases and the J gene lost 7 bases, with 7 bases spanning the gap. Full variable domain (outside the CDR3, taken from reference TRBV15 and TRBJ1-5): DAMVIQNPRYQVTQFGKPVTLSCSQTLNHNVMYWYQQKSSQAPKLLFHYYDKDFNNEADTPDNFQSRRPNTSFCFLDIRSPGLGDTAMYLCATSSGRQPQHFGDGTRLSIL.

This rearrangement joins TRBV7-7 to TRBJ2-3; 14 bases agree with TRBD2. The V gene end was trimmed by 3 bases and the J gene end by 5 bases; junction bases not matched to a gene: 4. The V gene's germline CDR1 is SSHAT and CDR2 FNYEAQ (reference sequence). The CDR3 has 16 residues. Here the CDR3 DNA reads TGTGCCAGCAGCTTGGGACTAGCGGGAGCCGGAGATACGCAGTATTTT. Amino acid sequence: CASSLGLAGAGDTQYF.

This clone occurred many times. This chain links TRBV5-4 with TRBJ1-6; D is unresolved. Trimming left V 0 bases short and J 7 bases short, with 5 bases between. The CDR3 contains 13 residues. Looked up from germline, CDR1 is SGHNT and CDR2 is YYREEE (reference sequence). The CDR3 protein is CASSLAANSPLHF. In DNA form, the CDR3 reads TGTGCCAGCAGCTTGGCGGCGAATTCACCCCTCCACTTT.

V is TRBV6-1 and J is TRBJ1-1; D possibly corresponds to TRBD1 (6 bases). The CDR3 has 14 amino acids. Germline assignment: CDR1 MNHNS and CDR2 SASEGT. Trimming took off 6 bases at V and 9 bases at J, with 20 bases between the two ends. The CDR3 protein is CASRENYRDIKAFF. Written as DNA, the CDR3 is TGTGCCAGCAGGGAAAACTACCGGGACATTAAAGCTTTCTTT.

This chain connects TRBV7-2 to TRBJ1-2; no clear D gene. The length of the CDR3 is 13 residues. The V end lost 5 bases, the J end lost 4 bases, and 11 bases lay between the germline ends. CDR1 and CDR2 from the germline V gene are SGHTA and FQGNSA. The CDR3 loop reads CASSPVMAYGYTF. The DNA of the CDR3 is TGTGCCAGCAGCCCAGTCATGGCCTATGGCTACACCTTC.

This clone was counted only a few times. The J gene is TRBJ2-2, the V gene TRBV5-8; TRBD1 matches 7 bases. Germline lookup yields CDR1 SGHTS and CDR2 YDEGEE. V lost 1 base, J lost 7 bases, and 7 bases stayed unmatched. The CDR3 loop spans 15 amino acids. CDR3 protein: CASSLWSRGIGELFF. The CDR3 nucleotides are TGTGCCAGCAGCTTGTGGTCCAGGGGGATCGGGGAGCTGTTTTTT. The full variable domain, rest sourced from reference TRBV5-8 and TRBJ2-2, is EAGVTQSPTHLIKTRGQQATLRCSPISGHTSVYWYQQALGLGLQFLLWYDEGEERNRGNFPPRFSGRQFPNYSSELNVNALELEDSALYLCASSLWSRGIGELFFGEGSRLTVL.

The CDR3 nucleotides are TGTGCCACCAGCAGAGAAGCGGGGGAAGAAAAACTGTTTTTT. Protein sequence: CATSREAGEEKLFF. The chain combines TRBV15 with TRBJ1-4, with TRBD1 as a possible D gene (5 bases). Trimming removed 0 bases at V and 8 bases at J, with 10 bases between. CDR3 size: 14 residues. Germline CDR1 LNHNV, CDR2 YYDKDF (reference sequence).

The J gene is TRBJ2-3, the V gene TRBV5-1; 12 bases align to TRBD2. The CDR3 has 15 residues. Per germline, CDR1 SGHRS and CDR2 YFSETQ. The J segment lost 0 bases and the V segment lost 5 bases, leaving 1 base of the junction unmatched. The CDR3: CASRGTSGSTDTQYF. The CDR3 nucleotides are TGCGCCAGCAGGGGGACTAGCGGGAGCACAGATACGCAGTATTTT. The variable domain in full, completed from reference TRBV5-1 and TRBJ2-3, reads KAGVTQTPRYLIKTRGQQVTLSCSPISGHRSVSWYQQTPGQGLQFLFEYFSETQRNKGNFPGRFSGRQFSNSRSEMNVSTLELGDSALYLCASRGTSGSTDTQYFGPGTRLTVL.

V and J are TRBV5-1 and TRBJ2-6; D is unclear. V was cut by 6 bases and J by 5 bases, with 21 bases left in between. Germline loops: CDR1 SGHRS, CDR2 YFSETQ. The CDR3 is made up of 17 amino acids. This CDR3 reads CASKMLGSQSRANVLTF. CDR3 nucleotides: TGCGCCAGCAAAATGCTAGGTTCACAAAGTCGGGCCAACGTCCTGACTTTC.

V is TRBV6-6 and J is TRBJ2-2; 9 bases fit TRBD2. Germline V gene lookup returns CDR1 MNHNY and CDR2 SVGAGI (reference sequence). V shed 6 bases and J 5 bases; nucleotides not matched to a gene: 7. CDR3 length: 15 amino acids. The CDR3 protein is CASRREGLRTGELFF. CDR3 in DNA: TGTGCCAGCAGGCGGGAGGGCCTGAGGACCGGGGAGCTGTTTTTT.

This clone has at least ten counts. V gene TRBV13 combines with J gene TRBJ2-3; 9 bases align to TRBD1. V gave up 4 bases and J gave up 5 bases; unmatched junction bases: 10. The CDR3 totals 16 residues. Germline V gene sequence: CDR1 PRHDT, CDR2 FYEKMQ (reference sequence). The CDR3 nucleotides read TGTGCCAGCAGCTCCACCGGGACAGGGCGCCGAGATACGCAGTATTTT. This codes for CASSSTGTGRRDTQYF.

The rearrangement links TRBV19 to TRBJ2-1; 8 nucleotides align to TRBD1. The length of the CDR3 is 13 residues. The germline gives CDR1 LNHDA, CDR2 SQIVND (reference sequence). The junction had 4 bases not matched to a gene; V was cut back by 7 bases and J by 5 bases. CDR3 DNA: TGTGCCAGTAAAGGACAGGGTAACAATGAGCAGTTCTTC. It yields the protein CASKGQGNNEQFF.

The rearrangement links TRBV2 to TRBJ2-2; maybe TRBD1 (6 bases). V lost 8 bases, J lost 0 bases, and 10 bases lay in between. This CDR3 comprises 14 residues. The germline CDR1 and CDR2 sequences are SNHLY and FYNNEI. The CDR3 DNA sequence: TGTGCCAGCCGCTGGACAGCGAACACCGGGGAGCTGTTTTTT. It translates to CASRWTANTGELFF.